The 27 T cell receptor beta chains in this list originate from one sample, sequenced in a study of blood T cells in healthy people across ages. The second PCR ran about 6 to 11 cycles with a sample-barcoded 5' primer and J-beta primers. TCRdb fed the 5' RACE reads into MiXCR, producing one record per CDR3 protein. The sample lists some 1.6 million distinct CDR3 sequences; about 35% were seen once. Sequenced: blood. Receptors originate from a woman between 25 and 40 years old in good health.

The rearrangement joins TRBV20-1 to TRBJ1-2; 8 positions match TRBD1. Germline trimming cut 6 bases from V and 4 bases from J; bases unmatched to any gene: 7. In germline, CDR1 is DFQATT, CDR2 SNEGSKA (reference sequence). There are 13 residues in the CDR3. DNA for the CDR3: TGCAGTGCGGAAGCCGGGACAGGCTATGGCTACACCTTC. This gives the protein CSAEAGTGYGYTF.

Worth noting for this clonotype: With a much larger clone just one base away, this may be a read error. V and J are TRBV7-2 and TRBJ2-5; TRBD1 is a possible D gene (5 bases). CDR3 length: 15 residues. The germline V gene has CDR1 SGHTA and CDR2 FQGNSA. CDR3 protein: CASSLSPGRQETRYF. DNA for the CDR3: TGTGCCAGCAGCTTAAGTCCAGGGCGGCAAGAGACCCGGTACTTC.

This chain connects TRBV3-1 to TRBJ2-1; tentatively, D is TRBD1 (5 bases). CDR1 LGHDT and CDR2 YNNKEL come from the germline V gene (reference sequence). The V end was cut by 7 bases, the J end by 7 bases, with 26 bases between. The CDR3 is 17 residues long. The CDR3 spells CASTTAPGYNIANEQFF. The DNA of the CDR3 is TGTGCCAGCACCACAGCCCCAGGGTATAACATCGCGAATGAGCAGTTCTTC.

The rearrangement links TRBV4-1 to TRBJ2-7; possible D gene TRBD2, 5 bases. This CDR3 comprises 15 residues. Germline V lookup: CDR1 MGHRA, CDR2 YSYEKL. V was shortened by 2 bases and J by 7 bases, with 18 bases between the two germline ends. The CDR3 sequence is CASSQSGYPYNEQYF. Here the CDR3 DNA reads TGCGCCAGCAGCCAATCGGGGTACCCTTACAATGAGCAGTACTTC.

This clonotype came up a few times. The rearrangement joins TRBV4-1 to TRBJ2-3, with 12 bases lining up with TRBD2. In germline, CDR1 is MGHRA, CDR2 YSYEKL. V shed 1 base and J 3 bases; nucleotides not matched to a gene: 8. The CDR3 covers 18 residues. CDR3 sequence reads: CASSQGLAGGKRTDTQYF. The CDR3 DNA sequence: TGCGCCAGCAGCCAAGGGCTAGCGGGGGGGAAAAGGACAGATACGCAGTATTTT.

The chain carries TRBV20-1 and TRBJ1-1, with 9 bases that match TRBD1. The germline V gene has CDR1 DFQATT and CDR2 SNEGSKA (reference sequence). The CDR3 runs 12 residues. The CDR3 here is CSPNRGQGEAFF. CDR3 sequence (DNA): TGCAGCCCTAACAGGGGGCAGGGTGAAGCTTTCTTT.

The chain is built from TRBV20-1 and TRBJ1-1, with 9 bases identical to TRBD1. Trimming cost V 6 bases and J 3 bases; bases outside gene matches: 5. The CDR3 has 13 amino acids. Germline CDR1 reads DFQATT; CDR2 reads SNEGSKA (reference sequence). The CDR3 DNA reads as TGCAGTGCCAGGGACAGGGAGGACACTGAAGCTTTCTTT. Protein: CSARDREDTEAFF.

The V and J genes are TRBV2 and TRBJ2-7, with TRBD2 identical over 11 bases. Germline assignment: CDR1 SNHLY and CDR2 FYNNEI. The CDR3 has 13 amino acids. V trimming: 7 bases; J trimming: 6 bases; junction bases outside the gene matches: 5. CDR3 in amino acids: CASILAGAGEQYF. The CDR3 DNA reads TGTGCCAGCATACTAGCGGGAGCGGGCGAGCAGTACTTC.

This chain uses TRBV9 with TRBJ2-7, with 8 nucleotides matching TRBD1. The CDR3 extends over 16 amino acids. V was pared by 4 bases and J by 2 bases, with 11 bases of the junction left unmatched. In germline, CDR1 is SGDLS, CDR2 YYNGEE. The CDR3 protein is CASSLTTTGGPYEQYF. CDR3 nucleotides: TGTGCCAGCAGCCTAACGACCACAGGGGGACCCTACGAGCAGTACTTC.

The V and J genes are TRBV4-2 and TRBJ2-1; 8 bases are shared with TRBD1. The junction had 7 bases not matched to a gene; V was cut back by 1 base and J by 8 bases. The CDR3 is 15 amino acids. Germline V CDR1 and CDR2: LGHNA, YNFKEQ. The CDR3 nucleotides read TGTGCCAGCAGCCAAGCCGGGACAGGACGCGATGAGCAGTTCTTC. This translates into CASSQAGTGRDEQFF.

This clonotype appeared a few times. The chain couples TRBV10-2 to TRBJ2-4; 7 bases line up with TRBD2. The CDR3 spans 14 residues. J lost 0 bases, V lost 8 bases, and 4 bases had no gene match. CDR1 is WSHSY and CDR2 is SAAADI in the germline V gene. This chain's CDR3 is CASQAGLAKNIQYF. The CDR3 bases are TGCGCCAGCCAAGCGGGGCTAGCCAAAAACATTCAGTACTTC.

This clonotype was counted at least ten times. The rearrangement joins TRBV30 to TRBJ1-2, with D perhaps matching TRBD1 (6 bases). The CDR3 spans 14 residues. V lost 4 bases and J 3 bases, leaving 15 bases between the germline ends. Looked up from germline, CDR1 is GTSNPN and CDR2 is SVGIG (reference sequence). CDR3: CAWTRGGGYYGYTF. CDR3 nucleotides: TGTGCCTGGACGCGGGGCGGGGGCTACTATGGCTACACCTTC.

This clonotype was detected a few times. V usage is TRBV6-1 and J usage is TRBJ2-4, with D unclear. The DNA end favors TRBJ2-7, so the J call may be wrong. The CDR3 length is 14 residues. Germline loops: CDR1 MNHNS, CDR2 SASEGT. CDR3 loop: CASSEMTVIHEQYF. As DNA, the CDR3 is TGTGCCAGCAGTGAAATGACGGTTATCCACGAGCAGTACTTC.

This clonotype was seen repeatedly, ten times or more. The rearrangement links TRBV28 to TRBJ2-7; 7 bases align to TRBD2. Germline V gives CDR1 MDHEN, CDR2 SYDVKM. The CDR3 has 13 amino acids. J lost 4 bases, V lost 6 bases, and 6 bases had no gene match. CDR3 in amino acids: CASSPVGGYEQYF. Here the CDR3 DNA reads TGTGCCAGCAGCCCAGTCGGGGGGTACGAGCAGTACTTC.

The sample holds a few counts of this clonotype. This sequence joins TRBV29-1 and TRBJ1-1; D uncertain. Germline V gives CDR1 SQVTM, CDR2 ANQGSEA. V was trimmed by 7 bases and J by 5 bases, leaving 17 bases between them. The CDR3 is 13 amino acids. The DNA for the CDR3 is TGCAGCGGGTCCTGGGAGGGAGGGACTGAAGCTTTCTTT. Its translation is CSGSWEGGTEAFF.

This clonotype came up a few times. This chain links TRBV2 with TRBJ1-2; TRBD1 aligns across 7 bases. The V gene end was trimmed by 7 bases and the J gene end by 7 bases; junction bases not matched to a gene: 15. The germline V gene has CDR1 SNHLY and CDR2 FYNNEI. The CDR3 is made up of 15 amino acids. CDR3 sequence (DNA): TGTGCCAGCACAGCCCCAGGGGGGCTGGAGGGTGGCTACACCTTC. This codes for CASTAPGGLEGGYTF.

V and J are TRBV29-1 and TRBJ2-7; D gene unclear. Per germline, CDR1 SQVTM and CDR2 ANQGSEA. Trimming left V 4 bases short and J 0 bases short, with 7 bases between. The CDR3 is 12 residues long. The DNA of the CDR3 is TGCAGCGTTGTCGGCCTCTCCTACGAGCAGTACTTC. Encoded protein: CSVVGLSYEQYF.

The chain combines TRBV12-3 or TRBV12-4 with TRBJ1-5; D is unresolved. CDR3 length: 14 residues. V lost 3 bases and J lost 0, with 6 bases in between. For the CDR3, the DNA is TGTGCCAGCAGTTTTTTAGTTAGCAATCAGCCCCAGCATTTT. Translating it yields CASSFLVSNQPQHF.

This clonotype was counted a few times. The chain combines TRBV9 with TRBJ2-2; D could derive from TRBD1 or TRBD2 (6 bases each). This CDR3 comprises 16 residues. With 0 bases removed from V and 6 bases from J, the gap between germline ends came to 15 bases. Germline assignment: CDR1 SGDLS and CDR2 YYNGEE. The CDR3 DNA reads TGTGCCAGCAGCGTAGTAAGGGGGGCTCGTCCCGGGGAGCTGTTTTTT. It yields the protein CASSVVRGARPGELFF.

On this clonotype: Its ends do not fully match the called genes, so a read error is possible. The V call is TRBV27, the J call TRBJ2-1, with TRBD2 matching 8 bases. The CDR3 contains 15 residues. Germline-derived CDR1 and CDR2 are MNHEY and SMNVEV (reference sequence). The CDR3 protein is CASIPSGSTANGQFF. The CDR3 bases are TGTGCCAGCATCCCCAGCGGGAGCACGGCAAATGGGCAGTTCTTC.

The V gene is TRBV7-2, the J gene TRBJ2-2; no reliable D call. The V gene lost 1 base and the J gene lost 1 base, with 16 bases spanning the gap. CDR1 is SGHTA and CDR2 is FQGNSA in the germline V gene. This CDR3 is built from 18 residues. CDR3 residues: CASSLGARWKRNTGELFF. The DNA for the CDR3 is TGTGCCAGCAGCTTAGGGGCGCGGTGGAAGAGGAACACCGGGGAGCTGTTTTTT.

The chain couples TRBV5-1 to TRBJ2-5; D is unresolved. The CDR3 has 12 amino acids. V was clipped by 5 bases and J by 4 bases, with 9 bases between them. Looked up from germline, CDR1 is SGHRS and CDR2 is YFSETQ. CDR3 nucleotide sequence: TGCGCCAGCAGTAAGACAAGAGAGACCCAGTACTTC. This translates into CASSKTRETQYF.

This clonotype was detected a few times. J is TRBJ2-7 and V is TRBV20-1; TRBD1 agrees at 9 bases. Germline assignment: CDR1 DFQATT and CDR2 SNEGSKA (reference sequence). The CDR3 loop spans 14 amino acids. The junction had 5 bases not matched to a gene; V was cut back by 1 base and J by 4 bases. This CDR3 is CSARAGQGMYEQYF. CDR3 nucleotide sequence: TGCAGTGCTAGAGCGGGACAGGGAATGTACGAGCAGTACTTC.

CDR3 DNA sequence: TGTGCCAGCAGGTTGACTCCTAGCACAGATACGCAGTATTTT. Its translation is CASRLTPSTDTQYF. V gene TRBV2 combines with J gene TRBJ2-3, with D hard to call. V was pared by 6 bases and J by 0 bases, with 10 bases between. Germline V gene data show CDR1 as SNHLY and CDR2 as FYNNEI. This CDR3 region has 14 residues.

This clonotype appeared many times. The V call is TRBV4-2, the J call TRBJ2-5, with D possibly matching TRBD2 (5 bases). This CDR3 is built from 16 residues. V gave up 1 base and J gave up 5 bases, with 17 bases separating them. CDR1 and CDR2 (germline): LGHNA, YNFKEQ. As DNA, the CDR3 is TGTGCCAGCAGCCAAGGGGGAGATGACCCCTCGGAGACCCAGTACTTC. It codes for CASSQGGDDPSETQYF.

This clonotype was observed a handful of times. The chain uses TRBV20-1 and TRBJ1-5; TRBD1 is a possible D gene (6 bases). Germline V gives CDR1 DFQATT, CDR2 SNEGSKA (reference sequence). V shed 0 bases and J shed 8 bases, with 8 bases lying between them. The CDR3 sequence is 12 residues long. The CDR3 region is CSAREGGKPQHF. CDR3 DNA sequence: TGCAGTGCTAGAGAAGGGGGGAAGCCCCAGCATTTT.

The CDR3 protein is CARPYEQFF. CDR3 nucleotide sequence: TGTGCCAGGCCGTATGAGCAGTTCTTC. The genes are TRBV9 and TRBJ2-1; D gene uncertain. V was clipped by 8 bases and J by 8 bases, with 5 bases between them. Germline V CDR1 and CDR2: SGDLS, YYNGEE. The CDR3 consists of 9 residues.